The TCR beta chain described here comes from a study of OX40 agonist ivuxolimab in advanced cancers. Study summary: Six ivuxolimab dose levels, 0.01 to 10 mg/kg, were given intravenously every 2 weeks. Findings and caveats of the study: Individuals who were partial responders at 0.1-3.0 mg/kg had clonal expansion that ranked among the lowest. Among T cells, CD8+ cells averaged more expanded clones than CD4+ cells.

Measured with immunoSEQ multiplex PCR; TCRdb has only the in-frame clones, and not every one. The sample records around 70,000 clones, around 86% being singletons. There are 15 residues in the CDR3. The germline CDR1 and CDR2 sequences are SGHTA and FQGTGA. With 5 bases removed from V and 1 base from J, the gap between germline ends came to 13 bases. This clone appeared once. Its antigen is unknown. The chain joins TRBV7-3 to TRBJ2-3; D unresolved. The source material was CD4+ or CD8+ T cells sorted from blood, sampled in a trial of the OX40 agonist ivuxolimab. This clonotype was obtained from an adult with an advanced solid tumor such as melanoma, head and neck, liver or kidney cancer. CDR3 sequence reads: CASSLVPSGTDTQYF. CDR3 sequence (DNA): TGTGCCAGCAGCCTGGTCCCCAGCGGCACAGATACGCAGTATTTT. Filled out from reference TRBV7-3 and TRBJ2-3, the complete variable domain reads GAGVSQTPSNKVTEKGKYVELRCDPISGHTALYWYRQSLGQGPEFLIYFQGTGAADDSGLPNDRFFAVRPEGSVSTLKIQRTERGDSAVYLCASSLVPSGTDTQYFGPGTRLTVL.